The subject of this entry is one TCR beta chain. Method: immunoSEQ multiplex PCR; TCRdb's copy keeps in-frame clones and lacks some. The sample yields roughly 40,000 clones, 91% seen once. The data originate from a study of T cell changes during pregnancy in multiple sclerosis. The CDR3 is 15 residues long. Germline CDR1 reads SNHLY; CDR2 reads FYNNEI. V shed 1 base and J shed 1 base, with 10 bases lying between them. This sequence was found in a female donor in good health, enrolled as a control in a pregnancy study. The starting material was CD4+ T cells from peripheral blood mononuclear cells, obtained in the second trimester of pregnancy. The chain couples TRBV2 to TRBJ1-1; possible D gene TRBD1, 6 bases. This CDR3 is CASSEEQGRNTEAFF. The CDR3 DNA follows: TGTGCCAGCAGTGAAGAACAGGGACGGAACACTGAAGCTTTCTTT.